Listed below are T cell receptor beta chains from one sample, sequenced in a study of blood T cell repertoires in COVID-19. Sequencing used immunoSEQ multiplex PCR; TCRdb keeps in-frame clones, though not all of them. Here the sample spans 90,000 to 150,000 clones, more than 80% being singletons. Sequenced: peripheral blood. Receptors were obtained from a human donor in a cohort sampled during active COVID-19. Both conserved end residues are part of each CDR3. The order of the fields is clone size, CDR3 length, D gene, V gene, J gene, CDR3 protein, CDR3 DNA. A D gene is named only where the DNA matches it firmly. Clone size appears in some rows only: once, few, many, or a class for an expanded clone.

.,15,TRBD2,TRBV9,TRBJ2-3,CASSVRRGSTDTQYF,TGTGCCAGCAGCGTCCGGCGGGGGAGCACAGATACGCAGTATTTT
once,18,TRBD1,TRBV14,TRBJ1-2,CASSPGPGQAKFNYGYTF,TGTGCCAGCAGCCCTGGCCCGGGACAGGCGAAATTTAACTATGGCTACACCTTC
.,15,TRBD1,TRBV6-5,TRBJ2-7,CASSYGGQGSYEQYF,TGTGCCAGCAGTTATGGGGGACAGGGATCCTACGAGCAGTACTTC
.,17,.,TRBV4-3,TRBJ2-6,CASSQETTQSGANVLTF,TGCGCCAGCAGCCAAGAGACTACCCAGTCTGGGGCCAACGTCCTGACTTTC
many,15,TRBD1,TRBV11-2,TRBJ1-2,CASSGLRGRTKGYTF,TGTGCCAGCAGCGGACTTAGGGGGCGTACGAAAGGCTACACCTTC
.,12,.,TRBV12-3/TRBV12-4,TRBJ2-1,CASRFSLGEQFF,TGTGCCAGCAGATTTTCACTAGGTGAGCAGTTCTTC
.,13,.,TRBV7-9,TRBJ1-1,CASSLDRNTEAFF,TGTGCCAGCAGCTTAGATCGGAACACTGAAGCTTTCTTT
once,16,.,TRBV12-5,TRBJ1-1,CASGLYDFRRGTEAFF,TGTGCTAGTGGCCTCTACGATTTCCGGAGGGGCACTGAAGCTTTCTTT
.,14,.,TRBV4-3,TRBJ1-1,CASSQDTGRLGTFF,TGCGCCAGCAGCCAAGACACAGGGCGGTTGGGGACTTTCTTT
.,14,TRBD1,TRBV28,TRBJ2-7,CASTETGSSYEQYF,TGTGCCAGCACCGAGACAGGGAGCTCCTACGAGCAGTACTTC
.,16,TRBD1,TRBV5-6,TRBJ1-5,CASSPWTGLSSQPQHF,TGTGCCAGCAGCCCTTGGACAGGGCTAAGTAGTCAGCCCCAGCATTTT
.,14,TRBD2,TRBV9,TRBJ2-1,CASSVTGGFNEQFF,TGTGCCAGCAGCGTCACGGGAGGGTTCAATGAGCAGTTCTTC
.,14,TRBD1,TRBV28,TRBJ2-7,CASKTGTVDPRRYF,TGTGCCAGCAAGACTGGGACAGTTGATCCAAGGCGATACTTC
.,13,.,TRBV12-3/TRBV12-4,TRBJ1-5,CASSFSTGPPPHF,TGTGCCAGCAGTTTCTCCACAGGACCTCCTCCGCATTTT
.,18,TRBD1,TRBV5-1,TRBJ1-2,CASRFSPAGGTTNYGYTF,TGCGCCAGCAGGTTCTCTCCGGCAGGGGGTACGACTAACTATGGCTACACCTTC
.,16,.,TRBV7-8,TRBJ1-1,CASSLDGKGMNTEAFF,TGTGCCAGCAGCTTAGACGGGAAGGGTATGAACACTGAAGCTTTCTTT
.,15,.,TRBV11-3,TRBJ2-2,CASSQQGIVTGELFF,TGTGCCAGCAGCCAACAGGGTATTGTTACCGGGGAGCTGTTTTTT
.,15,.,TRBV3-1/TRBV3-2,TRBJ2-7,CASSQTTSGSYEQYF,TGTGCCAGCAGCCAAACGACTAGTGGCTCCTACGAGCAGTACTTC
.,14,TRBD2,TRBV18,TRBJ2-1,CASSTAGGYNEQFF,TGTGCCAGCTCAACGGCGGGGGGGTACAATGAGCAGTTCTTC
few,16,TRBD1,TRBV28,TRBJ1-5,CASGPVGQGENQPQHF,TGTGCCAGCGGACCCGTGGGGCAGGGGGAGAATCAGCCCCAGCATTTT
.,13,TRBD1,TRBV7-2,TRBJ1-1,CASSLGTGTEAFF,TGTGCCAGCAGCTTAGGGACAGGGACTGAAGCTTTCTTT
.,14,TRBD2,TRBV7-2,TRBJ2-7,CASSSGTRSYEQYF,TGTGCCAGCAGCTCCGGGACTAGGTCCTACGAGCAGTACTTC
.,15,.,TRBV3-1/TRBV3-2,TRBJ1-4,CASSKTAGLNEKLFF,TGTGCCAGCAGCAAGACAGCGGGTTTGAATGAAAAACTGTTTTTT
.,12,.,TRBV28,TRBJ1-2,CASRRINYGYTF,TGTGCCAGCAGGAGAATAAATTATGGCTACACCTTC
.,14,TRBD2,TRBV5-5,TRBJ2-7,CASSPLVAGYEQYF,TGTGCCAGCAGCCCTCTGGTAGCGGGATACGAGCAGTACTTC
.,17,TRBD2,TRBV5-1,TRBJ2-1,CASSLSASGALYNEQFF,TGCGCCAGCAGCTTATCGGCTAGCGGAGCCCTATACAATGAGCAGTTCTTC
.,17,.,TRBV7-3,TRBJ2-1,CASSSRGDSGSQNEQFF,TGTGCCAGCAGCTCCCGAGGGGATAGCGGCTCCCAGAATGAGCAGTTCTTC
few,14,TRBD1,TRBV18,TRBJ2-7,CASSSGGLPYEQYF,TGTGCCAGCTCATCAGGGGGTTTACCCTACGAGCAGTACTTC
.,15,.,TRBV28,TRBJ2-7,CASSLWQGRSYEQYF,TGTGCCAGCAGTTTATGGCAGGGCCGCTCCTACGAGCAGTACTTC
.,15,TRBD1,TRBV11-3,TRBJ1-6,CASSPGTANNSPLHF,TGTGCCAGCAGCCCCGGGACAGCTAATAATTCACCCCTCCACTTT
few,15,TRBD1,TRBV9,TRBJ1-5,CASSARGLSNQPQHF,TGTGCCAGCAGCGCCAGGGGGCTGAGCAATCAGCCCCAGCATTTT
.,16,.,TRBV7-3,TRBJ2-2,CASSLNLGLNTGELFF,TGTGCCAGCAGCTTAAACTTGGGACTGAACACCGGGGAGCTGTTTTTT
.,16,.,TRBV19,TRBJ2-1,CASSISGGDFYNEQFF,TGTGCCAGTAGTATTTCTGGCGGGGATTTCTACAATGAGCAGTTCTTC
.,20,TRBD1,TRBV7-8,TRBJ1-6,CASSPRPRDRGSSYNSPLHF,TGTGCCAGCAGCCCGAGACCGCGGGACAGGGGTAGCTCCTATAATTCACCCCTCCACTTT
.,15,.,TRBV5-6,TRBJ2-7,CASSFPQTATYEQYF,TGTGCCAGCAGCTTTCCTCAGACAGCTACCTACGAGCAGTACTTC
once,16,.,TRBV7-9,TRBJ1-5,CASSLAGGLSNQPQHF,TGTGCCAGCAGCTTAGCGGGGGGTTTGAGCAATCAGCCCCAGCATTTT
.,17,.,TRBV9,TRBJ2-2,CASSKSPGGGNTGELFF,TGTGCCAGCAGCAAATCCCCCGGGGGAGGGAACACCGGGGAGCTGTTTTTT
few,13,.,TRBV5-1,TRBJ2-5,CASSPVGGETQYF,TGCGCCAGCAGCCCAGTAGGAGGAGAGACCCAGTACTTC
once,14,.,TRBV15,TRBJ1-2,CATSRALENYGYTF,TGTGCCACCAGCAGAGCCCTAGAGAACTATGGCTACACCTTC
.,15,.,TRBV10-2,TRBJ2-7,CASSDQWQAVYEQYF,TGCGCCAGCAGTGATCAATGGCAGGCCGTCTACGAGCAGTACTTC
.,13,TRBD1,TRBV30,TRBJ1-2,CAAGTGTGGGYTF,TGTGCCGCAGGTACCGGGACAGGGGGCGGCTACACCTTC
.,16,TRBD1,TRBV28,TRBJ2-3,CASSQGTGIMADTQYF,TGTGCCAGCAGTCAGGGGACAGGGATTATGGCAGATACGCAGTATTTT
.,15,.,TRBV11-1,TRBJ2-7,CASSLSWQGPNEQYF,TGTGCCAGCAGCTTATCGTGGCAGGGTCCCAACGAGCAGTACTTC
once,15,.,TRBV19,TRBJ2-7,CASRATDTSPYEQYF,TGTGCCAGTAGGGCAACGGACACTAGCCCCTACGAGCAGTACTTC
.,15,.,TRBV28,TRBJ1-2,CASSLYSSNSYGYTF,TGTGCCAGCAGCTTATATAGCTCCAACTCCTATGGCTACACCTTC